The 15 T cell receptor beta chains below were found in one sample sequenced in a study of technical replicates of blood from a few donors (dated by TCRdb to 2017 to 2019). The library was made by the immunoSEQ multiplex PCR assay. TCRdb stores this immuneACCESS table with in-frame sequences only. Part of the clones is absent; in the studies checked, under half of the shortfall reflects unresolved V genes, and no reason is known for the rest. Recorded for this sample are some 77,000 clones; more than 85% of them occurred a single time. Approximately 0.41% of the sample is taken by the ten largest. Sequencing used T cells isolated from PBMCs. The source of these receptors is a human donor in good health.

The rearrangement joins TRBV19 to TRBJ1-5; D is ambiguous. V was shortened by 3 bases and J by 1 base, with 13 bases between the two germline ends. CDR1 is LNHDA and CDR2 is SQIVND in the germline V gene (reference sequence). This CDR3 is built from 16 residues. In DNA, the CDR3 is TGTGCCAGTAGTATGATGGGCAGGATGAGCAATCAGCCCCAGCATTTT. It is translated as CASSMMGRMSNQPQHF. Filled out from reference TRBV19 and TRBJ1-5, the complete variable domain reads DGGITQSPKYLFRKEGQNVTLSCEQNLNHDAMYWYRQDPGQGLRLIYYSQIVNDFQKGDIAEGYSVSREKKESFPLTVTSAQKNPTAFYLCASSMMGRMSNQPQHFGDGTRLSIL.

The chain combines TRBV30 with TRBJ2-5, with 8 bases lining up with TRBD2. Germline loops: CDR1 GTSNPN, CDR2 SVGIG (reference sequence). The CDR3 totals 16 residues. V gave up 8 bases and J gave up 5 bases; unmatched junction bases: 19. The CDR3 bases are TGTGCCGCGGGGCGGGGGGAGGGCCATTCAGCGGAGACCCAGTACTTC. Amino acids: CAAGRGEGHSAETQYF.

This rearrangement joins TRBV19 to TRBJ2-5, with D perhaps TRBD1 (6 bases). Germline CDR1 LNHDA, CDR2 SQIVND (reference sequence). This CDR3 spans 12 amino acids. Trimming cost V 3 bases and J 6 bases, with 8 bases left between them. CDR3 in amino acids: CASSIQGQTQYF. The CDR3 DNA reads as TGTGCCAGTAGTATTCAGGGGCAGACCCAGTACTTC.

The rearrangement joins TRBV11-2 to TRBJ1-3; 7 bases align to TRBD1. The V gene end was trimmed by 2 bases and the J gene end by 3 bases; junction bases not matched to a gene: 1. Germline CDR1 is SGHAT and CDR2 is FQNNGV. This CDR3 is 14 amino acids long. The CDR3 protein is CASSLRTGGNTIYF. The CDR3 DNA reads TGTGCCAGCAGCTTAAGGACAGGTGGAAACACCATATATTTT.

This clone was observed once. The chain employs TRBV19 and TRBJ1-1; TRBD1 matches 8 bases. The junction had 9 bases not matched to a gene; V was cut back by 1 base and J by 5 bases. Germline CDR1 LNHDA, CDR2 SQIVND (reference sequence). The CDR3 has 16 amino acids. This CDR3 is CASSIGTGKVRTEAFF. Here the CDR3 DNA reads TGTGCCAGTAGTATAGGGACAGGGAAGGTTAGGACTGAAGCTTTCTTT.

This clone was seen more than once but under ten times. V gene TRBV5-1 combines with J gene TRBJ1-1, with 10 bases that match TRBD1. The CDR3 is 15 amino acids. Per the germline V gene, CDR1 is SGHRS and CDR2 is YFSETQ. V was clipped by 8 bases and J by 3 bases; unmatched bases: 10. This CDR3 reads CASTGLGTGDTEAFF. For the CDR3, the DNA is TGCGCCAGTACCGGCTTAGGGACAGGGGACACTGAAGCTTTCTTT.

The sample holds a few counts of this clone. The V gene is TRBV19, the J gene TRBJ2-7, with TRBD2 matching over 7 bases. CDR3 length: 15 amino acids. Trimming removed 7 bases from V and 5 bases from J; junction bases left unmatched: 14. The germline gives CDR1 LNHDA, CDR2 SQIVND (reference sequence). This chain's CDR3 is CASNYRGGSPDEQYF. The CDR3 DNA reads TGTGCCAGTAATTATCGCGGGGGTTCCCCGGACGAGCAGTACTTC.

The V call is TRBV10-2, the J call TRBJ1-1; D remains unclear. The CDR3 is made up of 11 amino acids. Deletions cut 8 bases from V and 10 bases from J, with 14 bases between. CDR1 and CDR2 (germline): WSHSY, SAAADI. The CDR3 loop reads CASVGGIVAFF. DNA for the CDR3: TGCGCCAGCGTAGGAGGGATCGTAGCTTTCTTT.

The chain has TRBV15 and TRBJ1-1, with D hard to call. Germline V gives CDR1 LNHNV, CDR2 YYDKDF (reference sequence). This CDR3 spans 15 amino acids. V gave up 2 bases and J gave up 4 bases, with 14 bases separating them. The CDR3 reads CATSRSGPSGTEAFF. The CDR3 DNA sequence: TGTGCCACCAGCAGAAGTGGCCCCAGCGGCACTGAAGCTTTCTTT.

The V gene is TRBV2, the J gene TRBJ2-1; TRBD2 matches at 10 bases. The germline V gene encodes CDR1 SNHLY and CDR2 FYNNEI. V trimming: 6 bases; J trimming: 10 bases; junction bases outside the gene matches: 6. CDR3 length: 13 residues. CDR3 sequence: CASRLAGGYEQFF. For the CDR3, the DNA is TGTGCCAGCAGATTAGCGGGAGGATACGAGCAGTTCTTC.

The gene calls are TRBV7-8 and TRBJ1-1; 8 bases match TRBD1. The trim removed 5 bases at V and 1 base at J, leaving 6 bases unmatched. CDR1 is SGHVS, CDR2 FQNEAQ, per germline. The CDR3 extends over 15 amino acids. The CDR3 sequence is CASSTTGTGNTEAFF. CDR3 nucleotide sequence: TGTGCCAGCAGCACGACCGGGACAGGGAACACTGAAGCTTTCTTT.

The chain employs TRBV13 and TRBJ2-3; 8 bases match TRBD2. Germline CDR1 and CDR2: PRHDT and FYEKMQ (reference sequence). The length of the CDR3 is 21 residues. V lost 1 base and J lost 2; bases outside the gene matches: 20. CDR3 sequence (DNA): TGTGCCAGCAGCTTAGCTCTGGCCCCGAACGGTATAGCGGGAATCACAGATACGCAGTATTTT. Translated: CASSLALAPNGIAGITDTQYF.

This chain links TRBV6-5 with TRBJ1-5, with 10 bases matching TRBD1. The V and J ends lost 6 bases and 6 bases, in that order; junction bases with no gene match: 8. This CDR3 region has 15 residues. Germline V CDR1 and CDR2: MNHEY, SVGAGI. The CDR3 DNA reads as TGTGCCAGCAGCCCGGGACAGGGGATTGTTCAGCCCCAGCATTTT. It encodes CASSPGQGIVQPQHF.

The gene calls are TRBV2 and TRBJ2-7, with a possible D match to TRBD2 (6 bases). The CDR3 is made up of 15 amino acids. Trimming removed 1 base at V and 6 bases at J, with 16 bases between. Germline V gene sequence: CDR1 SNHLY, CDR2 FYNNEI. This CDR3 is CASSEVGQQGGEQYF. CDR3 sequence (DNA): TGTGCCAGCAGTGAAGTTGGGCAGCAGGGAGGCGAGCAGTACTTC.

This chain links TRBV10-1 with TRBJ2-1, with TRBD2 as a possible D gene (6 bases). This CDR3 has 15 amino acids. CDR1 is WNHNN and CDR2 is SYGVQD in the germline V gene (reference sequence). V was clipped by 7 bases and J by 8 bases, with 21 bases between them. CDR3 sequence reads: CASIYHSPRRDEQFF. The CDR3 region has the DNA TGCGCCAGCATTTACCACAGCCCCAGGAGGGATGAGCAGTTCTTC.